This T cell receptor (beta chain) was profiled in a study of beta chain features in type 1 diabetes. Of the isolated RNA, all was reverse transcribed, and so the sequenced material was expressed TCRB transcripts. Sequencing was performed with immunoSEQ multiplex PCR; in TCRdb, only in-frame clones are kept and a portion is missing. Among 240,000 or so clones listed, 27% were seen once. Germline CDR1 is SGHNT and CDR2 is YYREEE (reference sequence). The CDR3 is 15 residues long. Germline trimming cut 2 bases from V and 3 bases from J; bases unmatched to any gene: 5. Study results and caveats: Type 1 diabetes patients had VDJ junctions that carried fewer insertions and more deletions.

Details on this clone: The target antigen is unknown.

Sequenced input: central memory CD4+ T cells from blood. The rearrangement links TRBV5-4 to TRBJ2-1; 7 bases agree with TRBD2. The TCR originated in a man aged 25-45 years in good health. The chain's CDR3 is CASSFRASGYNEQFF. The CDR3 coding sequence is TGTGCCAGCAGCTTTAGGGCTAGCGGCTACAATGAGCAGTTCTTC. The whole variable domain, filled in from reference TRBV5-4 and TRBJ2-1, reads ETGVTQSPTHLIKTRGQQVTLRCSSQSGHNTVSWYQQALGQGPQFIFQYYREEENGRGNFPPRFSGLQFPNYSSELNVNALELDDSALYLCASSFRASGYNEQFFGPGTRLTVL.